Sequencing of this T cell receptor beta chain was carried out in a study of T cells in Graves' hyperthyroidism and ophthalmopathy. Study observations and caveats: The model made its ophthalmopathy prediction, and onset followed a median roughly six months later.

Germline V gene sequence: CDR1 SGDLS, CDR2 YYNGEE. The CDR3 is 15 residues long. Trimming pared 1 base from V and 4 bases from J, leaving 9 bases between. With respect to this clonotype: Its antigen is unknown.

Amplified TCR beta CDR3 regions derived from RNA transcripts. RT-PCR in the first round (using the HTBI primer set) targeted the TCR CDR3. Each CDR3 protein is one row after TCRdb ran MiXCR on the multiplex PCR reads. The data show a few hundred thousand distinct CDR3 sequences, about 20% seen once. The sequence was collected from a man aged 25-40 years with Graves' ophthalmopathy. Sequenced sample: blood. The chain uses TRBV9 and TRBJ1-6, with a weak D call TRBD1 (6 bases). The CDR3 region is CASSVSGEYNSPLHF. In DNA, the CDR3 is TGTGCCAGCAGCGTATCAGGGGAATATAATTCACCCCTCCACTTT. Complete variable domain (other parts from reference TRBV9 and TRBJ1-6): DSGVTQTPKHLITATGQRVTLRCSPRSGDLSVYWYQQSLDQGLQFLIQYYNGEERAKGNILERFSAQQFPDLHSELNLSSLELGDSALYFCASSVSGEYNSPLHFGNGTRLTVT.